This T cell receptor (beta chain) was identified in a study of CD8+ T cells in alopecia areata. Sequencing relied on a cDNA template that was reverse transcribed from extracted RNA. Using immunoSEQ multiplex PCR, the repertoire was profiled, and TCRdb retains in-frame clones only, with some absent. In total the sample includes about 1,400 clones, none of them seen once. Germline-derived CDR1 and CDR2 are NNHNN and SYGAGS (reference sequence). This CDR3 has 15 residues. Trimming removed 0 bases at V and 3 bases at J, with 13 bases between. This clone has just a few counts. These gene names are mouse names. The read terminates 4 residues ahead of where the CDR3 ends, so the germline J gene completes it.

This rearrangement joins TRBV13-2 to TRBJ2-7; the D gene is possibly TRBD2 (6 bases). The specimen was lesional skin. The sequence came from a C3H/HeJ mouse with alopecia areata. This line is of MHC haplotype H2-k. This chain's CDR3 is CASGDAIWGFYEQYF. The sequenced part of the CDR3 DNA is TGTGCCAGCGGTGATGCTATCTGGGGTTTCTAT.